This TCR beta chain emerged from a study of cytomegalovirus exposure and HLA in healthy donors. The study's findings and limits: Researchers reported in a later analysis that common viral pathogens appeared linked to several top clusters. In a later analysis, at a false discovery rate of 0.05, 16,951 TCR beta sequences matched HLA alleles. The only immune exposure information that was available was CMV serostatus.

The CDR3 contains 17 residues. CDR1 is SGHRS, CDR2 YFSETQ, per germline. The trim removed 3 bases at V and 2 bases at J, leaving 9 bases unmatched. Amplification used 60 Vbeta primers and 13 Jbeta primers. As processed by the authors: In a later analysis, some 80 million unique TCR beta chains included roughly 11 million shared by two or more donors. Generated by immunoSEQ multiplex PCR, the TCRdb table keeps only in-frame clones and is missing some. V, J and clone size are taken as reported in that table, and D and trimming were inferred from the DNA itself. The sample has roughly 170,000 clones, under 90% seen once; the top ten hold around 7.3%. On this clone: Antigen specificity is unknown.

The sample comprised PBMCs. This TCR was sampled from a young man in good health and CMV-seropositive. The chain recombines TRBV5-1 with TRBJ1-1; 11 nucleotides line up with TRBD1. In DNA, the CDR3 is TGCGCCAGCAGCTCCGGACAGGGGGCGAATAGAAACACTGAAGCTTTCTTT. It translates to CASSSGQGANRNTEAFF. Filled out from reference TRBV5-1 and TRBJ1-1, the complete variable domain reads KAGVTQTPRYLIKTRGQQVTLSCSPISGHRSVSWYQQTPGQGLQFLFEYFSETQRNKGNFPGRFSGRQFSNSRSEMNVSTLELGDSALYLCASSSGQGANRNTEAFFGQGTRLTVV.